Shown below are 25 T cell receptor beta chains from a single sample sequenced in a study of blood T cell repertoires in COVID-19. Data came from immunoSEQ multiplex PCR; TCRdb stores just in-frame clones and leaves some out. The table records under 250,000 clones, around three quarters of them present only once. Source material: peripheral blood. These receptors originate from a woman between 70 and 85 years old with acute or convalescent COVID-19.

V and J are TRBV15 and TRBJ2-3; D is ambiguous. Deletions cut 0 bases from V and 0 bases from J, with 13 bases between. Germline V gives CDR1 LNHNV, CDR2 YYDKDF (reference sequence). The CDR3 is 17 amino acids. The chain's CDR3 is CATSRDLRQASTDTQYF. For the CDR3, the DNA is TGTGCCACCAGCAGAGATTTAAGGCAGGCGAGCACAGATACGCAGTATTTT. The full variable domain, its missing parts supplied by reference TRBV15 and TRBJ2-3, is DAMVIQNPRYQVTQFGKPVTLSCSQTLNHNVMYWYQQKSSQAPKLLFHYYDKDFNNEADTPDNFQSRRPNTSFCFLDIRSPGLGDTAMYLCATSRDLRQASTDTQYFGPGTRLTVL.

The genes are TRBV7-2 and TRBJ2-3, with 9 bases identical to TRBD1. The CDR3 length is 15 residues. Trimming cost V 4 bases and J 6 bases; bases outside gene matches: 8. Germline V gene data show CDR1 as SGHTA and CDR2 as FQGNSA. CDR3 bases: TGTGCCAGCAGCTCCGGGGGACAGGGTTCTGATACGCAGTATTTT. It codes for CASSSGGQGSDTQYF.

The genes are TRBV27 and TRBJ1-4; D gene uncertain. CDR3 length equals 15 residues. V lost 3 bases, J lost 4 bases, and 12 bases lay in between. Germline lookup yields CDR1 MNHEY and CDR2 SMNVEV (reference sequence). Here the CDR3 reads CASSLRAIGNEKLFF. The CDR3 bases are TGTGCCAGCAGTTTGAGGGCAATCGGTAATGAAAAACTGTTTTTT.

This chain uses TRBV2 with TRBJ1-4; D may be TRBD1 (6 bases). The CDR3 runs 15 residues. Germline CDR1 is SNHLY and CDR2 is FYNNEI. With 1 base removed from V and 2 bases from J, the gap between germline ends came to 8 bases. CDR3 DNA sequence: TGTGCCAGCAGTGAAGGGGGGCTCACTAATGAAAAACTGTTTTTT. Its protein is CASSEGGLTNEKLFF.

The CDR3 region has the DNA TGTGCCAGCAGCCAAGATAGGGGATTTGGCTACACCTTC. Translating gives CASSQDRGFGYTF. The chain couples TRBV14 to TRBJ1-2, with D possibly TRBD1 on 5 matching bases. V was cut by 0 bases and J by 7 bases, with 9 bases left in between. Germline V CDR1 and CDR2: SGHDN, FVKESK. This CDR3 is built from 13 residues.

The J gene is TRBJ1-2, the V gene TRBV12-3 or TRBV12-4, with 7 positions matching TRBD1. V was clipped by 6 bases and J by 4 bases; unmatched bases: 2. CDR3 length: 12 amino acids. The CDR3 nucleotides are TGTGCCAGCAGCAGGACAGGCTATGGCTACACCTTC. Amino acid sequence: CASSRTGYGYTF.

This clone showed up just once. This chain joins TRBV24-1 and TRBJ1-6, with TRBD1 identical over 8 bases. V lost 3 bases and J lost 14; bases outside the gene matches: 8. The CDR3 contains 14 residues. Germline CDR1 is KGHDR and CDR2 is SFDVKD. CDR3 sequence reads: CATSDPGQGGSLHF. CDR3 sequence (DNA): TGTGCCACCAGTGATCCCGGACAGGGAGGATCCCTCCACTTT.

The chain employs TRBV30 and TRBJ1-2, with D possibly being TRBD1 (6 bases). The CDR3 contains 16 residues. The V end lost 4 bases, the J end lost 6 bases, and 24 bases lay between the germline ends. Germline CDR1 reads GTSNPN; CDR2 reads SVGIG (reference sequence). CDR3 region: CAWTPRWDKAFNGYTF. The CDR3 DNA sequence: TGTGCCTGGACTCCAAGGTGGGACAAAGCCTTTAATGGCTACACCTTC.

This sequence joins TRBV6-2 or TRBV6-3 and TRBJ2-4; 15 nucleotides align to TRBD2. The CDR3 is made up of 20 amino acids. CDR1 MNHEY and CDR2 SVGEGT come from the germline V gene. V was pared by 2 bases and J by 1 base, with 9 bases of the junction left unmatched. The CDR3 nucleotides read TGTGCCAGCAGTTACGCCCGGACTAGCGGGGGGGCGGGGGCCAAAAACATTCAGTACTTC. Translation gives CASSYARTSGGAGAKNIQYF.

The chain recombines TRBV7-2 with TRBJ2-1; the match to TRBD2 covers 8 bases. V lost 4 bases to trimming and J lost 3 bases; unmatched junction nucleotides: 8. The CDR3 sequence is 16 residues long. Germline V gene data show CDR1 as SGHTA and CDR2 as FQGNSA. The CDR3 is CASSYGLAKYYNEQFF. For the CDR3, the DNA is TGTGCCAGCAGCTACGGACTAGCAAAGTACTACAATGAGCAGTTCTTC.

The chain is built from TRBV2 and TRBJ1-1; 8 bases line up with TRBD1. With 1 base clipped from V and 7 bases from J, the junction kept 11 bases outside the gene matches. The CDR3 runs to 16 residues. Germline V lookup: CDR1 SNHLY, CDR2 FYNNEI. Here the CDR3 reads CASSEEPGGRKGEAFF. The CDR3 DNA reads TGTGCCAGCAGTGAAGAGCCAGGGGGCAGGAAGGGTGAAGCTTTCTTT.

This chain joins TRBV6-5 and TRBJ2-6; the match to TRBD1 covers 11 bases. The CDR3 length is 15 residues. V shed 8 bases, J shed 4 bases, and the junction held 4 bases outside the gene matches. Germline V CDR1 and CDR2: MNHEY, SVGAGI. The CDR3 spells CASGTGGSGANVLTF. In DNA, the CDR3 is TGTGCCAGCGGGACAGGGGGATCCGGGGCCAACGTCCTGACTTTC.

The CDR3: CASSQDLSGELFF. The CDR3 nucleotides are TGTGCCAGCAGCCAAGATCTTTCCGGGGAGCTGTTTTTT. The gene calls are TRBV4-2 and TRBJ2-2; D is unclear. The ends were cut back, 0 bases at V and 6 bases at J, with 5 bases in the middle. This CDR3 contains 13 residues. Germline values: CDR1 LGHNA, CDR2 YNFKEQ.

The genes are TRBV5-1 and TRBJ2-2; TRBD1 matches 7 bases. Germline CDR1 and CDR2: SGHRS and YFSETQ. Unmatched junction bases numbered 11, after V lost 5 bases and J lost 4 bases. The CDR3 extends over 16 amino acids. The CDR3 DNA reads as TGCGCCAGCAGTGCCTCAGGGGGTGTCGGCACCGGGGAGCTGTTTTTT. It encodes CASSASGGVGTGELFF.

This sequence joins TRBV28 and TRBJ2-3; TRBD2 aligns across 7 bases. Per germline, CDR1 MDHEN and CDR2 SYDVKM. The CDR3 loop spans 17 amino acids. V lost 5 bases, J lost 3 bases, and 14 bases stayed unmatched. The CDR3 here is CASSAPPGLQRTDTQYF. CDR3 nucleotide sequence: TGTGCCAGCAGTGCTCCACCGGGACTACAAAGAACAGATACGCAGTATTTT.

The chain uses TRBV6-5 and TRBJ1-3; 7 bases are a match to TRBD1. This CDR3 has 15 residues. The trim removed 4 bases at V and 1 base at J, leaving 4 bases unmatched. Per germline, CDR1 MNHEY and CDR2 SVGAGI. The CDR3 DNA reads as TGTGCCAGCAGTTTTGACAGGGCATCTGGAAACACCATATATTTT. It encodes CASSFDRASGNTIYF.

The CDR3 nucleotides are TGTGCCACCAGCAGACAGGGGGCTCGCAATGAGCAGTTCTTC. Its translation: CATSRQGARNEQFF. The chain recombines TRBV15 with TRBJ2-1, with 8 positions matching TRBD1. CDR3 size: 14 residues. Germline V gene lookup returns CDR1 LNHNV and CDR2 YYDKDF (reference sequence). With 2 bases clipped from V and 6 bases from J, the junction kept 3 bases outside the gene matches.

The table lists this clone with a few counts. The V gene is TRBV25-1, the J gene TRBJ1-1, with D tentatively TRBD1 (6 bases). CDR1 and CDR2 from the germline V gene are MGHDK and SYGVNS. The CDR3 covers 17 residues. Trimming stripped 3 bases from V and 5 bases from J, with 22 bases between. As DNA, the CDR3 is TGTGCCAGCAGTGATTATAGCAGGGGCCTCGATAGTACTGAAGCTTTCTTT. Amino acid sequence: CASSDYSRGLDSTEAFF.

This clone occurred a few times. The rearrangement uses TRBV7-9 and TRBJ2-7; tentative D call: TRBD2 (6 bases). Germline V gives CDR1 SEHNR, CDR2 FQNEAQ (reference sequence). CDR3 size: 14 residues. Trimming removed 4 bases at V and 3 bases at J, with 13 bases between. The CDR3 protein is CASSSNREFYEQYF. CDR3 sequence (DNA): TGTGCCAGCAGCTCTAACCGGGAGTTCTACGAGCAGTACTTC. The variable domain in full, with the rest retrieved from reference TRBV7-9 and TRBJ2-7, is DTGVSQNPRHKITKRGQNVTFRCDPISEHNRLYWYRQTLGQGPEFLTYFQNEAQLEKSRLLSDRFSAERPKGSFSTLEIQRTEQGDSAMYLCASSSNREFYEQYFGPGTRLTVT.

This chain's CDR3 is CASRSSGGNTGELFF. The CDR3 nucleotides are TGTGCCAGCAGGTCCTCCGGAGGAAACACCGGGGAGCTGTTTTTT. This chain connects TRBV7-9 to TRBJ2-2, with D possibly matching TRBD2 (5 bases). The germline CDR1 and CDR2 sequences are SEHNR and FQNEAQ (reference sequence). Trimming took off 6 bases at V and 2 bases at J, with 13 bases between the two ends. There are 15 residues in the CDR3.

CDR3 region: CAIMPGLAASNTGELFF. The CDR3 DNA sequence: TGTGCCATCATGCCGGGACTAGCGGCCTCCAACACCGGGGAGCTGTTTTTT. V is TRBV10-3 and J is TRBJ2-2; 11 bases are shared with TRBD2. The junction had 9 bases not matched to a gene; V was cut back by 7 bases and J by 2 bases. This CDR3 has 17 residues. Looked up from germline, CDR1 is ENHRY and CDR2 is SYGVKD.

This clone was found once. The rearrangement uses TRBV5-1 and TRBJ2-3, with D possibly TRBD1 on 6 matching bases. The CDR3 is 13 amino acids. Trimming pared 2 bases from V and 5 bases from J, leaving 9 bases between. CDR1 is SGHRS, CDR2 YFSETQ, per germline. DNA of the CDR3: TGCGCCAGCAGCTTACCAGGGGAAGATACGCAGTATTTT. Amino acid sequence: CASSLPGEDTQYF.

This chain connects TRBV7-2 to TRBJ2-1; 9 bases agree with TRBD1. V was clipped by 4 bases and J by 8 bases; unmatched bases: 3. Germline lookup yields CDR1 SGHTA and CDR2 FQGNSA. The CDR3 consists of 13 residues. The CDR3 protein is CASSSGTGYEQFF. In nucleotides, the CDR3 is TGTGCCAGCAGCTCCGGGACAGGGTATGAGCAGTTCTTC.

With regard to this clone: The same CDR3 also results from other DNA sequences found in this sample. The CDR3 loop reads CASSFGLNIQYF. The CDR3 DNA follows: TGTGCCAGCAGTTTTGGCCTAAACATTCAGTACTTC. The chain has TRBV12-3 or TRBV12-4 and TRBJ2-4; no reliable D call. Trimming removed 3 bases at V and 6 bases at J, with 6 bases between. The CDR3 consists of 12 residues.

The V call is TRBV5-1, the J call TRBJ2-2, with TRBD2 identical over 13 bases. Germline trimming cut 5 bases from V and 6 bases from J; bases unmatched to any gene: 10. CDR1 is SGHRS, CDR2 YFSETQ, per germline. The CDR3 length is 17 residues. The CDR3: CASSLTSGGPSAGELFF. CDR3 bases: TGCGCCAGCAGTTTGACTAGCGGGGGGCCGTCGGCCGGGGAGCTGTTTTTT.